This passage covers 31 T cell receptor beta chains from one sample sequenced in a study of pediatric ulcerative colitis. TCRdb's copy holds only in-frame clones and misses some; the assay was immunoSEQ multiplex PCR. This sample has 15,000 to 20,000 clones, with about 80% found just once. During colonoscopy, one to two rectal pinch biopsies were collected. Sequenced material: gut tissue. All receptors derive from a boy between 10 and 17 years old who was a control in a study of pediatric ulcerative colitis.

The V and J genes are TRBV30 and TRBJ1-5, with no clear D. This CDR3 has 14 amino acids. V was pared by 0 bases and J by 0 bases, with 6 bases between. The germline V gene encodes CDR1 GTSNPN and CDR2 SVGIG (reference sequence). The CDR3 sequence is CAWSVADSNQPQHF. Here the CDR3 DNA reads TGTGCCTGGAGTGTTGCAGATAGCAATCAGCCCCAGCATTTT.

The gene calls are TRBV6-1 and TRBJ2-3; no definite D call. The V end was cut by 0 bases, the J end by 7 bases, with 8 bases between. The V gene's germline CDR1 is MNHNS and CDR2 SASEGT. CDR3 length equals 13 residues. CDR3 loop: CASSEAEPYTQYF. CDR3 DNA sequence: TGTGCCAGCAGTGAAGCGGAACCCTATACGCAGTATTTT.

The chain links TRBV2 to TRBJ2-3; 8 bases match TRBD1. V lost 7 bases and J lost 4; bases outside the gene matches: 7. CDR1 and CDR2 (germline): SNHLY, FYNNEI. CDR3 size: 14 residues. CDR3 nucleotides: TGTGCCAGCAAGACGGACAGGGTCGCAGATACGCAGTATTTT. Translation: CASKTDRVADTQYF.

A single count supports this clone. V and J are TRBV9 and TRBJ2-7, with a tentative D call TRBD2 (6 bases). CDR1 and CDR2 (germline): SGDLS, YYNGEE. This CDR3 has 15 amino acids. Trimming shortened V by 3 bases and J by 0 bases, and 13 bases separated the two germline ends. The CDR3 protein is CASSAGGGNSYEQYF. The CDR3 DNA is TGTGCCAGCAGCGCCGGTGGGGGGAACTCCTACGAGCAGTACTTC.

The gene calls are TRBV18 and TRBJ1-1, with 7 bases that match TRBD1. The CDR3 consists of 16 residues. With 1 base clipped from V and 0 bases from J, the junction kept 5 bases outside the gene matches. The germline V gene has CDR1 KGHSH and CDR2 LQKENI. The CDR3 region has the DNA TGTGCCAGCTCACCACTGAACAGGGGCATGAACACTGAAGCTTTCTTT. Encoded protein: CASSPLNRGMNTEAFF.

This clone has only one observation. The V gene is TRBV6-1, the J gene TRBJ2-2, with a weak D call TRBD1 (5 bases). Trimming pared 8 bases from V and 5 bases from J, leaving 9 bases between. Germline V gene lookup returns CDR1 MNHNS and CDR2 SASEGT. This CDR3 has 12 residues. The DNA for the CDR3 is TGTGCCAGCGGAAGACAGACCGGGGAGCTGTTTTTT. Residues: CASGRQTGELFF.

The CDR3 spells CASSLVGDTSMNGYTF. CDR3 DNA: TGTGCCAGCAGCTTAGTAGGGGACACTAGTATGAATGGCTACACCTTC. This chain uses TRBV7-8 with TRBJ1-2, with a weak D call TRBD1 (6 bases). This CDR3 has 16 amino acids. Trimming took 1 base from V and 6 from J, leaving 18 bases between them. Germline V lookup: CDR1 SGHVS, CDR2 FQNEAQ.

V is TRBV18 and J is TRBJ1-2; D is unclear. Germline CDR1 is KGHSH and CDR2 is LQKENI. The V gene lost 0 bases and the J gene lost 8 bases, with 10 bases spanning the gap. The CDR3 runs 13 residues. DNA for the CDR3: TGTGCCAGCTCACCACCGACCGGGAAAGGCTACACCTTC. Translating it yields CASSPPTGKGYTF. The full variable domain, its missing parts supplied by reference TRBV18 and TRBJ1-2, is NAGVMQNPRHLVRRRGQEARLRCSPMKGHSHVYWYRQLPEEGLKFMVYLQKENIIDESGMPKERFSAEFPKEGPSILRIQQVVRGDSAAYFCASSPPTGKGYTFGSGTRLTVV.

The V gene is TRBV19, the J gene TRBJ1-5; possibly TRBD1 for D (5 bases). Trimming shortened V by 1 base and J by 4 bases, and 8 bases separated the two germline ends. Germline CDR1 reads LNHDA; CDR2 reads SQIVND (reference sequence). CDR3 length: 14 amino acids. In DNA, the CDR3 is TGTGCCAGTAGTATAGGGACAACTAATCAGCCCCAGCATTTT. Protein product: CASSIGTTNQPQHF. The complete variable domain, with remaining parts taken from reference TRBV19 and TRBJ1-5, reads DGGITQSPKYLFRKEGQNVTLSCEQNLNHDAMYWYRQDPGQGLRLIYYSQIVNDFQKGDIAEGYSVSREKKESFPLTVTSAQKNPTAFYLCASSIGTTNQPQHFGDGTRLSIL.

This clone was detected a few times. The chain has TRBV28 and TRBJ1-1; D is ambiguous. Trimming took off 6 bases at V and 4 bases at J, with 9 bases between the two ends. This CDR3 spans 12 amino acids. CDR1 and CDR2 from the germline V gene are MDHEN and SYDVKM. The CDR3 nucleotides read TGTGCCAGCAGCCTCTTAGGCACTGAAGCTTTCTTT. Protein product: CASSLLGTEAFF.

This sequence joins TRBV20-1 and TRBJ2-7, with a tentative D call TRBD2 (6 bases). CDR3 length: 11 residues. Trimming took off 5 bases at V and 6 bases at J, with 11 bases between the two ends. Germline CDR1 is DFQATT and CDR2 is SNEGSKA (reference sequence). The CDR3 reads CSAGGSSEQYF. The CDR3 DNA follows: TGCAGTGCTGGAGGGAGCTCCGAGCAGTACTTC.

The J gene is TRBJ2-3, the V gene TRBV29-1; maybe TRBD1 (5 bases). There are 16 residues in the CDR3. V was clipped by 0 bases and J by 2 bases, with 15 bases between them. CDR1 is SQVTM and CDR2 is ANQGSEA in the germline V gene. CDR3 sequence (DNA): TGCAGCGTTGAAGATCTGGCCGGACATTCCACAGATACGCAGTATTTT. The encoded protein is CSVEDLAGHSTDTQYF.

The chain combines TRBV13 with TRBJ1-1, with no clear D. Looked up from germline, CDR1 is PRHDT and CDR2 is FYEKMQ (reference sequence). Trimming stripped 0 bases from V and 1 base from J, with 6 bases between. This CDR3 has 14 residues. The CDR3 nucleotides are TGTGCCAGCAGCTTAGGCCCAGGGAACACTGAAGCTTTCTTT. Protein: CASSLGPGNTEAFF.

This clone was seen a few times. The chain is built from TRBV28 and TRBJ1-5; 7 bases map to TRBD1. The germline V gene encodes CDR1 MDHEN and CDR2 SYDVKM. The J segment lost 4 bases and the V segment lost 6 bases, leaving 6 bases of the junction unmatched. This CDR3 contains 14 residues. The DNA of the CDR3 is TGTGCCAGCAGAGAGGGACAGTGGAATCAGCCCCAGCATTTT. Translated: CASREGQWNQPQHF. Together with reference TRBV28 and TRBJ1-5, the CDR3 gives the full variable domain: DVKVTQSSRYLVKRTGEKVFLECVQDMDHENMFWYRQDPGLGLRLIYFSYDVKMKEKGDIPEGYSVSREKKERFSLILESASTNQTSMYLCASREGQWNQPQHFGDGTRLSIL.

The chain recombines TRBV10-1 with TRBJ1-4; D is unclear. V lost 6 bases, J lost 8 bases, and 10 bases lay in between. Germline CDR1 reads WNHNN; CDR2 reads SYGVQD (reference sequence). The length of the CDR3 is 12 residues. Here the CDR3 reads CASRRVVEKLFF. The CDR3 region has the DNA TGCGCCAGCAGGAGGGTTGTCGAAAAACTGTTTTTT.

The V call is TRBV5-4, the J call TRBJ1-5, with no clear D. The V and J ends lost 1 base and 6 bases respectively, with 11 bases between them. There are 14 residues in the CDR3. Germline V gene lookup returns CDR1 SGHNT and CDR2 YYREEE (reference sequence). The CDR3 DNA reads as TGTGCCAGCAGCTTGTATAGGGTCGGTCAGCCCCAGCATTTT. This encodes CASSLYRVGQPQHF.

This clone was seen just once. CDR3 sequence: CASRIQGASYNSPLHF. Here the CDR3 DNA reads TGTGCCAGCAGAATACAGGGAGCCTCCTATAATTCACCCCTCCACTTT. This chain joins TRBV28 and TRBJ1-6; perhaps TRBD1 as D (6 bases). The germline V and J ends were trimmed by 6 bases and 0 bases, with 12 bases remaining between them. This CDR3 has 16 residues. Germline V gives CDR1 MDHEN, CDR2 SYDVKM.

This clone was seen only a few times. The same CDR3 also results from other DNA sequences found in this sample. The rearrangement joins TRBV6-6 to TRBJ1-2; 7 nucleotides agree with TRBD1. The CDR3 runs 12 residues. Germline CDR1 and CDR2: MNHNY and SVGAGI (reference sequence). V gave up 7 bases and J gave up 5 bases; unmatched junction bases: 4. The CDR3 DNA reads as TGTGCCAGCACCCCGACAGGGTATGGCTACACCTTC. This encodes CASTPTGYGYTF.

The chain combines TRBV5-4 with TRBJ2-7; possibly TRBD2 for D (6 bases). Germline-derived CDR1 and CDR2 are SGHNT and YYREEE (reference sequence). Deletions cut 0 bases from V and 4 bases from J, with 8 bases between. The CDR3 sequence is 13 residues long. The CDR3 nucleotides read TGTGCCAGCAGCTTGGGGGGGGTTTACGAGCAGTACTTC. It translates to CASSLGGVYEQYF.

The chain recombines TRBV6-1 with TRBJ1-2; no clear D. CDR3 length: 12 residues. The germline CDR1 and CDR2 sequences are MNHNS and SASEGT. Trimming left V 1 base short and J 8 bases short, with 8 bases between. CDR3 protein: CASSEGLGGYTF. Here the CDR3 DNA reads TGTGCCAGCAGTGAAGGCCTCGGGGGCTACACCTTC.

This rearrangement joins TRBV25-1 to TRBJ2-3; D call uncertain. V gave up 1 base and J gave up 4 bases, with 3 bases separating them. Germline assignment: CDR1 MGHDK and CDR2 SYGVNS. This CDR3 comprises 12 residues. CDR3 sequence reads: CASSESADTQYF. CDR3 DNA: TGTGCCAGCAGTGAATCTGCAGATACGCAGTATTTT.

The chain combines TRBV11-3 with TRBJ2-3, with D possibly matching TRBD1 (6 bases). CDR3 size: 14 residues. Germline V gives CDR1 SGHNT, CDR2 YENEEA. V was pared by 5 bases and J by 6 bases, with 15 bases between. The CDR3 region has the DNA TGTGCCAGCAGCCTGGGACACCGCGGCGATACGCAGTATTTT. Translated, it gives CASSLGHRGDTQYF.

This clone has more than one count but fewer than ten. The chain links TRBV19 to TRBJ1-2; D perhaps matches TRBD1 (6 bases). V was cut by 6 bases and J by 4 bases, with 15 bases left in between. The CDR3 is made up of 14 amino acids. Looked up from germline, CDR1 is LNHDA and CDR2 is SQIVND (reference sequence). CDR3 bases: TGTGCCAGTAGCGCTGAACAGGGACGCTATGGCTACACCTTC. Translating it yields CASSAEQGRYGYTF.

This sequence joins TRBV5-4 and TRBJ2-5, with 7 nucleotides matching TRBD1. Germline V lookup: CDR1 SGHNT, CDR2 YYREEE (reference sequence). V shed 4 bases and J 4 bases; nucleotides not matched to a gene: 10. This CDR3 comprises 15 residues. CDR3 bases: TGTGCCAGCAGCCCCCAGGGGGACGGTTTAGAGACCCAGTACTTC. Amino acids: CASSPQGDGLETQYF.

The rearrangement links TRBV11-2 to TRBJ1-1, with 9 positions matching TRBD1. The CDR3 loop spans 13 amino acids. Germline V CDR1 and CDR2: SGHAT, FQNNGV. The V gene end was trimmed by 4 bases and the J gene end by 6 bases; junction bases not matched to a gene: 3. Here the CDR3 reads CASSWTGAPEAFF. In nucleotides, the CDR3 is TGTGCCAGCAGCTGGACAGGGGCCCCTGAAGCTTTCTTT.

The chain couples TRBV9 to TRBJ2-1; D tentatively reads TRBD1 or TRBD2 (5 bases each). V shed 1 base and J shed 5 bases, with 10 bases lying between them. The length of the CDR3 is 14 residues. CDR1 is SGDLS, CDR2 YYNGEE, per germline. The CDR3 nucleotides are TGTGCCAGCAGCGTATCCGGGGACCACAATGAGCAGTTCTTC. Translating it yields CASSVSGDHNEQFF.

This clone showed up just a few times. The chain recombines TRBV7-9 with TRBJ2-7; TRBD2 matches at 8 bases. The CDR3 is 14 residues long. The V gene's germline CDR1 is SEHNR and CDR2 FQNEAQ (reference sequence). Losses at the gene ends were 2 bases for V and 2 bases for J; bases not matched to a gene: 2. DNA for the CDR3: TGTGCCAGCAGCTTAAGCGGGAGTCCCTACGAGCAGTACTTC. Translated, it gives CASSLSGSPYEQYF.

This clone came up once. The gene calls are TRBV9 and TRBJ2-7, with a weak D call TRBD2 (6 bases). V was clipped by 4 bases and J by 3 bases, with 17 bases between them. The CDR3 runs to 15 residues. Germline lookup yields CDR1 SGDLS and CDR2 YYNGEE. Here the CDR3 reads CASSPRGGQDYEQYF. CDR3 coding DNA: TGTGCCAGCAGCCCGAGAGGAGGGCAGGACTACGAGCAGTACTTC.

Here the CDR3 reads CASSLFWGINQPQHF. DNA for the CDR3: TGTGCCAGCAGCTTATTCTGGGGGATCAATCAGCCCCAGCATTTT. V and J are TRBV7-2 and TRBJ1-5, with D perhaps TRBD1 (5 bases). V was clipped by 2 bases and J by 3 bases, with 11 bases between them. CDR1 SGHTA and CDR2 FQGNSA come from the germline V gene. CDR3 length: 15 residues. Filled out from reference TRBV7-2 and TRBJ1-5, the complete variable domain reads GAGVSQSPSNKVTEKGKDVELRCDPISGHTALYWYRQSLGQGLEFLIYFQGNSAPDKSGLPSDRFSAERTGGSVSTLTIQRTQQEDSAVYLCASSLFWGINQPQHFGDGTRLSIL.

V and J are TRBV30 and TRBJ2-7; weak D call: TRBD1 (6 bases). Deletions cut 3 bases from V and 6 bases from J, with 18 bases between. Germline V lookup: CDR1 GTSNPN, CDR2 SVGIG (reference sequence). The CDR3 is 14 residues long. DNA for the CDR3: TGTGCCTGGAGCCTCAGAGGGGGAAGGGGCGAGCAGTACTTC. Amino acids: CAWSLRGGRGEQYF.

The chain recombines TRBV5-1 with TRBJ2-5; 7 nucleotides align to TRBD1. After removal of 6 bases from V and 5 bases from J, the junction contained 10 bases not matched to a gene. The V gene's germline CDR1 is SGHRS and CDR2 YFSETQ. The CDR3 runs to 14 residues. The CDR3 loop is CASMSTGRTETQYF. The CDR3 nucleotides are TGCGCCAGCATGTCGACAGGGAGAACGGAGACCCAGTACTTC.